The 13 T cell receptor beta chains below all came from one sample that was sequenced in a study of T-cell memory formation after mild COVID-19. TCRdb reprocessed the 5' RACE reads with MiXCR, giving one entry per CDR3 protein. The sample contains under 300,000 distinct CDR3 sequences, 7% to 10% of which appear only once. The specimen sequenced was PBMCs or a T cell subset sorted from them (not recorded which). These receptors were obtained from a man aged 18 to 30 who had mild COVID-19 (a few samples of this study predate the infection). Cell type and time point are not known.

This clonotype was picked up a small number of times. The chain uses TRBV12-3 or TRBV12-4 and TRBJ2-3; TRBD1 matches at 7 bases. Trimming took 2 bases from V and 12 from J; bases not matched to a gene: 5. This CDR3 is 12 amino acids long. The CDR3 is CASSLKRGRQYF. CDR3 DNA sequence: TGTGCCAGCAGTTTAAAGAGGGGGCGCCAGTATTTT.

This clonotype occurred many times. The rearrangement links TRBV6-2 or TRBV6-3 to TRBJ2-3; the match to TRBD1 covers 7 bases. Germline V gives CDR1 MNHEY, CDR2 SVGEGT. V shed 4 bases, J shed 2 bases, and the junction held 9 bases outside the gene matches. The length of the CDR3 is 16 residues. The CDR3 sequence: CASSSTDGQDTDTQYF. The CDR3 DNA sequence: TGTGCCAGCAGTTCAACCGACGGACAGGACACAGATACGCAGTATTTT.

This clonotype was observed a handful of times. The chain couples TRBV6-2 or TRBV6-3 to TRBJ1-2; no firm D call. The V and J ends lost 2 bases and 7 bases respectively, with 8 bases between them. This CDR3 is 12 amino acids long. CDR1 is MNHEY, CDR2 SVGEGT, per germline. As DNA, the CDR3 is TGTGCCAGCAGTTACGACGGGTCTGGCTACACCTTC. Protein: CASSYDGSGYTF.

This clonotype was counted at least ten times. The genes are TRBV6-6 and TRBJ1-5; D is perhaps TRBD1 (5 bases). From germline, CDR1 is MNHNY and CDR2 SVGAGI (reference sequence). V lost 8 bases, J lost 6 bases, and 17 bases lay in between. This CDR3 has 14 amino acids. This chain's CDR3 is CASSTAGTVQPQHF. CDR3 nucleotides: TGTGCCAGCTCCACCGCAGGGACGGTTCAGCCCCAGCATTTT.

The chain employs TRBV6-2 or TRBV6-3 and TRBJ2-1, with TRBD1 matching over 9 bases. Germline CDR1 is MNHEY and CDR2 is SVGEGT. Trimming cost V 7 bases and J 9 bases; bases outside gene matches: 10. CDR3 size: 14 residues. The CDR3 nucleotides are TGTGCCAGCAATACGGGACAGGGTGGGGGTGAGCAGTTCTTC. As protein: CASNTGQGGGEQFF.

The chain employs TRBV7-2 and TRBJ1-2, with 7 nucleotides matching TRBD1. The CDR3 is 13 amino acids. Germline V gene sequence: CDR1 SGHTA, CDR2 FQGNSA. V was pared by 2 bases and J by 7 bases, with 4 bases of the junction left unmatched. CDR3 coding DNA: TGTGCCAGCAGCTTAACAGGGGAAGTTGGCTACACCTTC. Translation gives CASSLTGEVGYTF. Combining the CDR3 with reference TRBV7-2 and TRBJ1-2 gives the whole variable domain GAGVSQSPSNKVTEKGKDVELRCDPISGHTALYWYRQSLGQGLEFLIYFQGNSAPDKSGLPSDRFSAERTGGSVSTLTIQRTQQEDSAVYLCASSLTGEVGYTFGSGTRLTVV.

This clonotype was detected only a few times. The rearrangement joins TRBV11-2 to TRBJ1-4, with 8 bases that match TRBD1. Germline CDR1 reads SGHAT; CDR2 reads FQNNGV. Unmatched junction bases numbered 6, after V lost 6 bases and J lost 6 bases. The CDR3 has 14 amino acids. CDR3 coding DNA: TGTGCCAGCAGTCGTCAGGGGGCCTATGAAAAACTGTTTTTT. As protein: CASSRQGAYEKLFF. Supplemented by reference TRBV11-2 and TRBJ1-4, the full variable domain reads EAGVAQSPRYKIIEKRQSVAFWCNPISGHATLYWYQQILGQGPKLLIQFQNNGVVDDSQLPKDRFSAERLKGVDSTLKIQPAKLEDSAVYLCASSRQGAYEKLFFGSGTQLSVL.

This clonotype appeared a few times. The chain carries TRBV2 and TRBJ1-5; 7 bases map to TRBD1. CDR3 length equals 13 residues. The junction had 5 bases not matched to a gene; V was cut back by 7 bases and J by 5 bases. Per germline, CDR1 SNHLY and CDR2 FYNNEI. CDR3 nucleotides: TGTGCCAGCACTGGACAGGCTGATCAGCCCCAGCATTTT. This encodes CASTGQADQPQHF.

This clonotype was recorded a few times. In nucleotides, the CDR3 is TGTGCCAGCAGCCGGCCGACTAGCGGGGGGCCCGAGCAGTTCTTC. Translation: CASSRPTSGGPEQFF. J is TRBJ2-1 and V is TRBV7-9, with 13 bases matching TRBD2. Germline assignment: CDR1 SEHNR and CDR2 FQNEAQ (reference sequence). The V gene end was trimmed by 5 bases and the J gene end by 10 bases; junction bases not matched to a gene: 8. The CDR3 sequence is 15 residues long.

This clonotype has a handful of counts. The chain is built from TRBV4-1 and TRBJ1-2; D is perhaps TRBD1 (5 bases). Trimming took 7 bases from V and 2 from J, leaving 11 bases between them. The CDR3 extends over 13 amino acids. Germline V gene sequence: CDR1 MGHRA, CDR2 YSYEKL. The CDR3 bases are TGCGCCAGCACAGGACACCAGAACTATGGCTACACCTTC. Translating it yields CASTGHQNYGYTF.

This clonotype was counted only a few times. CDR3 nucleotides: TGTGCCAGCAGCTTAGGAGGGACAGGGAACACCGGGGAGCTGTTTTTT. This sequence encodes CASSLGGTGNTGELFF. The chain has TRBV5-4 and TRBJ2-2, with TRBD1 matching over 8 bases. The CDR3 contains 16 residues. The J segment lost 1 base and the V segment lost 2 bases, leaving 4 bases of the junction unmatched. Germline V lookup: CDR1 SGHNT, CDR2 YYREEE (reference sequence).

V is TRBV12-2 and J is TRBJ2-1; the table gives TRBD1 as D, unverified against the DNA. TRBV12-2 is labeled a pseudogene. The CDR3 contains 15 residues. The CDR3 is CASRLISRGIGEQFF. The DNA for the CDR3 is TGTGCAAGTCGCTTGATTAGTAGGGGCATAGGTGAGCAGTTCTTC.

This clonotype was detected a few times. The rearrangement joins TRBV5-1 to TRBJ2-3; D is perhaps TRBD2 (5 bases). The germline CDR1 and CDR2 sequences are SGHRS and YFSETQ. The CDR3 covers 14 residues. V gave up 4 bases and J gave up 2 bases, with 11 bases separating them. The CDR3 loop reads CASSTGLLTDTQYF. DNA for the CDR3: TGCGCCAGCAGCACCGGACTCCTCACAGATACGCAGTATTTT. Complete variable domain (other parts from reference TRBV5-1 and TRBJ2-3): KAGVTQTPRYLIKTRGQQVTLSCSPISGHRSVSWYQQTPGQGLQFLFEYFSETQRNKGNFPGRFSGRQFSNSRSEMNVSTLELGDSALYLCASSTGLLTDTQYFGPGTRLTVL.